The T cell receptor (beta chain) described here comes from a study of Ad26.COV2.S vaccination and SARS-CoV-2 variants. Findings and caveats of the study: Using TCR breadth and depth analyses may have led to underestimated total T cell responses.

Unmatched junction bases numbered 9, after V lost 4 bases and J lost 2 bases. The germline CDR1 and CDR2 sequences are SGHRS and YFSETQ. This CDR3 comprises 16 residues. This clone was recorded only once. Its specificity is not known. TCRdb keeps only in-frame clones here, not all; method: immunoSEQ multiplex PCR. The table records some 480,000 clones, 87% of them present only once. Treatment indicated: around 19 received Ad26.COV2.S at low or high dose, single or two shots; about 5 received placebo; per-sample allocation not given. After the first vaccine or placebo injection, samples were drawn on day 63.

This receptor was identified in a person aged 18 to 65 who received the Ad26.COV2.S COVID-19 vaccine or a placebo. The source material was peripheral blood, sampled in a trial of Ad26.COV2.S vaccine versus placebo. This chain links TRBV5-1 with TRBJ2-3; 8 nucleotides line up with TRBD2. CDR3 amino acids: CASSRSTSGLTDTQYF. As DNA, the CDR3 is TGCGCCAGCAGCCGATCCACTAGCGGCCTCACAGATACGCAGTATTTT.